This T cell receptor (beta chain) stems from a study of Graves' ophthalmopathy and Graves' hyperthyroidism. Researchers took RNA transcripts and amplified TCR beta CDR3 regions from them. Second-round multiplex PCR followed a first-round RT-PCR using HTBI primers. TCRdb analysed the multiplex PCR reads with MiXCR anew, one entry per CDR3 protein. The table has some 350,000 distinct CDR3 sequences, approximately 18% seen once. This clonotype was observed many times. Per the germline V gene, CDR1 is GTSNPN and CDR2 is SVGIG (reference sequence). Trimming left V 2 bases short and J 5 bases short, with 9 bases between. This CDR3 comprises 13 residues.

The sequence was obtained from an adult woman with stable Graves' hyperthyroidism. This chain connects TRBV30 to TRBJ2-2; D ambiguous. The sample taken for sequencing was peripheral blood. This chain's CDR3 is CAWSRVVTGELFF. In DNA form, the CDR3 reads TGTGCCTGGAGTCGGGTGGTTACCGGGGAGCTGTTTTTT. Supplemented by reference TRBV30 and TRBJ2-2, the full variable domain reads SQTIHQWPATLVQPVGSPLSLECTVEGTSNPNLYWYRQAAGRGLQLLFYSVGIGQISSEVPQNLSASRPQDRQFILSSKKLLLSDSGFYLCAWSRVVTGELFFGEGSRLTVL.